This T cell receptor (beta chain) was recovered during a study of blood T cell repertoires in COVID-19. Overall study context: PBMCs, B-cell-depleted T cells, or T cells were the source of the cDNA or gDNA that made up the material.

Germline CDR1 SGHTA, CDR2 FQGTGA. J lost 3 bases, V lost 1 base, and 9 bases had no gene match. The CDR3 totals 17 residues. Original methodology: Reference gene primer amplification gave estimated nucleated cell counts. TCRdb keeps only in-frame clones here, not all; method: immunoSEQ multiplex PCR. That table furnishes V, J and clone size, whereas the DNA furnished D and trimming. The repertoire includes about 480,000 clones, about 91% of them detected once, and approximately 12% sits in the top ten. One Seattle source followed patients from active infection through their disease course. Sequences were obtained from peripheral blood. V and J are TRBV7-3 and TRBJ2-1; 7 bases fit TRBD1. This TCR derives from a woman aged 45-65 years with COVID-19, enrolled during active disease. The CDR3 nucleotides are TGTGCCAGCAGCTTAAGATTCCGGGACAGCAGCTACAATGAGCAGTTCTTC. Translation gives CASSLRFRDSSYNEQFF.